The 20 T cell receptor beta chains below come from one sample, sequenced in a study of CD8 T cells in Susac syndrome. Random hexamers were used to reverse transcribe 0.5 to 1 ug of RNA. In TCRdb, the immunoSEQ multiplex PCR reads were re-called with MiXCR into one record per CDR3 protein. Among around 110,000 distinct CDR3 sequences listed, over 95% were seen once. Sequenced input: CD4+ T cells from PBMCs. These receptors originate from a human donor with Susac syndrome.

This rearrangement joins TRBV9 to TRBJ1-1; D is unclear. The length of the CDR3 is 15 residues. The germline gives CDR1 SGDLS, CDR2 YYNGEE. Deletions cut 0 bases from V and 1 base from J, with 10 bases between. CDR3 DNA: TGTGCCAGCAGCGTAGGCCCCTCGGGGAACACTGAAGCTTTCTTT. Amino acids: CASSVGPSGNTEAFF.

The chain carries TRBV7-9 and TRBJ2-5, with TRBD2 matching 9 bases. The V and J ends lost 1 base and 5 bases, in that order; junction bases with no gene match: 2. This CDR3 spans 14 amino acids. Germline V gene sequence: CDR1 SEHNR, CDR2 FQNEAQ (reference sequence). The CDR3 sequence is CASSLGLAAETQYF. Here the CDR3 DNA reads TGTGCCAGCAGCTTAGGACTAGCGGCGGAGACCCAGTACTTC.

The chain carries TRBV24-1 and TRBJ2-3; D remains ambiguous. Germline CDR1 is KGHDR and CDR2 is SFDVKD. The CDR3 spans 16 residues. Trimming left V 4 bases short and J 1 base short, with 14 bases between. CDR3 in amino acids: CATSDPGRPGTDTQYF. The CDR3, as DNA: TGTGCCACCAGTGACCCAGGACGACCCGGCACAGATACGCAGTATTTT.

V gene TRBV12-5 combines with J gene TRBJ1-1; perhaps TRBD1 as D (6 bases). Germline V gene sequence: CDR1 LGHNT, CDR2 FRNRAP. CDR3 length equals 14 residues. V dropped 7 bases and J dropped 5 bases, with 17 bases sitting between them. CDR3 DNA: TGTGCTAGTGCCCAACAGGGAAGGAGGACTGAAGCTTTCTTT. It translates to CASAQQGRRTEAFF.

This chain links TRBV7-2 with TRBJ2-5; 7 positions agree with TRBD1. The CDR3 covers 13 residues. Germline V lookup: CDR1 SGHTA, CDR2 FQGNSA. With V trimmed by 7 bases and J by 3 bases, 5 bases remained unmatched. The CDR3 is CASTKTGKETQYF. The DNA for the CDR3 is TGTGCCAGCACAAAGACAGGGAAAGAGACCCAGTACTTC.

This chain uses TRBV3-1 with TRBJ2-4, with TRBD2 identical over 11 bases. The germline V gene encodes CDR1 LGHDT and CDR2 YNNKEL (reference sequence). The V segment lost 3 bases and the J segment 7 bases; nucleotides outside the gene matches: 5. The CDR3 consists of 15 residues. The CDR3 DNA sequence: TGTGCCAGCAGCCACCTTAGCGGGAGGGGCAACATTCAGTACTTC. Protein sequence: CASSHLSGRGNIQYF.

This chain uses TRBV6-2 or TRBV6-3 with TRBJ2-7; D gene uncertain. V was trimmed by 2 bases and J by 0 bases, leaving 2 bases between them. Looked up from germline, CDR1 is MNHEY and CDR2 is SVGEGT. The CDR3 is made up of 12 amino acids. The CDR3 DNA reads as TGTGCCAGCAGTTACCCCTCCTACGAGCAGTACTTC. It codes for CASSYPSYEQYF.

The J gene is TRBJ2-3, the V gene TRBV7-2; D assignment may be TRBD1 or TRBD2 (5 bases each). Germline V gene sequence: CDR1 SGHTA, CDR2 FQGNSA. V was pared by 2 bases and J by 1 base, with 10 bases between. The CDR3 sequence is 15 residues long. This chain's CDR3 is CASSLRGWGTDTQYF. The DNA of the CDR3 is TGTGCCAGCAGCTTACGGGGCTGGGGCACAGATACGCAGTATTTT.

This rearrangement joins TRBV7-2 to TRBJ1-1, with D unclear. This CDR3 comprises 14 residues. The germline gives CDR1 SGHTA, CDR2 FQGNSA. V lost 4 bases to trimming and J lost 8 bases, with 17 bases between them. CDR3 residues: CASSSWIISTEAFF. CDR3 nucleotide sequence: TGTGCCAGCAGCTCCTGGATTATTAGTACAGAAGCTTTCTTT.

V and J are TRBV25-1 and TRBJ1-2; possible D gene TRBD1, 5 bases. V dropped 4 bases and J dropped 4 bases, with 13 bases sitting between them. The germline CDR1 and CDR2 sequences are MGHDK and SYGVNS. This CDR3 region has 14 residues. CDR3 coding DNA: TGTGCCAGCAGTGTTAATGACAGATCCTATGGCTACACCTTC. It is translated as CASSVNDRSYGYTF.

This chain uses TRBV27 with TRBJ2-2; 11 bases match TRBD1. Unmatched junction bases numbered 2, after V lost 5 bases and J lost 6 bases. The germline gives CDR1 MNHEY, CDR2 SMNVEV (reference sequence). The CDR3 has 14 residues. CDR3 DNA sequence: TGTGCCAGCAGTCAGGGACAGGGGGCCGGGGAGCTGTTTTTT. Residues: CASSQGQGAGELFF.

The V and J genes are TRBV12-3 or TRBV12-4 and TRBJ2-5; D is possibly TRBD1 (6 bases). The V gene lost 4 bases and the J gene lost 1 base, with 13 bases spanning the gap. CDR3 length equals 15 residues. CDR3 sequence: CASSSDGTPQETQYF. CDR3 nucleotides: TGTGCCAGCAGTTCTGACGGGACACCCCAAGAGACCCAGTACTTC.

The gene calls are TRBV11-2 and TRBJ2-1; the D gene is possibly TRBD1 (6 bases). The ends were cut back, 1 base at V and 4 bases at J, with 8 bases in the middle. The CDR3 is 14 amino acids. CDR1 is SGHAT and CDR2 is FQNNGV in the germline V gene. DNA of the CDR3: TGTGCCAGCAGCTTAGCCGACAGGTACAATGAGCAGTTCTTC. Amino acid sequence: CASSLADRYNEQFF.

This chain's CDR3 is CASSPSGYEQYF. DNA of the CDR3: TGTGCCAGCAGTCCTAGCGGCTACGAGCAGTACTTC. The genes are TRBV3-1 and TRBJ2-7, with TRBD2 matching 7 bases. J was trimmed by 3 bases and V by 6 bases; bases with no gene match: 2. CDR3 length: 12 amino acids. In germline, CDR1 is LGHDT, CDR2 YNNKEL (reference sequence).

This chain links TRBV7-9 with TRBJ2-2; D is ambiguous. V was trimmed by 0 bases and J by 4 bases, leaving 12 bases between them. CDR1 is SEHNR, CDR2 FQNEAQ, per germline (reference sequence). This CDR3 comprises 16 residues. CDR3 DNA sequence: TGTGCCAGCAGCTTAGCATCTGGGGTTGGCACCGGGGAGCTGTTTTTT. As protein: CASSLASGVGTGELFF.

The rearrangement uses TRBV3-1 and TRBJ1-5; no firm D call. V lost 2 bases and J 3 bases, leaving 20 bases between the germline ends. The CDR3 spans 18 residues. Germline V gives CDR1 LGHDT, CDR2 YNNKEL (reference sequence). CDR3 amino acids: CASSQWRGQASLNQPQHF. As DNA, the CDR3 is TGTGCCAGCAGCCAATGGCGGGGTCAGGCTTCCCTCAATCAGCCCCAGCATTTT.

V and J are TRBV20-1 and TRBJ2-4; D might be TRBD1 (5 bases). Trimming left V 0 bases short and J 0 bases short, with 15 bases between. The CDR3 runs 17 residues. CDR1 is DFQATT, CDR2 SNEGSKA, per germline (reference sequence). The CDR3 loop reads CSARDPSGSGAKNIQYF. The DNA of the CDR3 is TGCAGTGCTAGAGATCCATCAGGGTCTGGAGCCAAAAACATTCAGTACTTC.

The chain couples TRBV20-1 to TRBJ1-1, with D tentatively TRBD1 (6 bases). Germline lookup yields CDR1 DFQATT and CDR2 SNEGSKA (reference sequence). The CDR3 is made up of 12 amino acids. The germline V and J ends were trimmed by 5 bases and 7 bases, with 14 bases remaining between them. CDR3 in DNA: TGCAGTGCTGGGAAGGGGGAGCTTGAAGCTTTCTTT. The encoded protein is CSAGKGELEAFF.

The chain links TRBV2 to TRBJ1-1; D possibly corresponds to TRBD1 (5 bases). Trimming stripped 7 bases from V and 0 bases from J, with 12 bases between. The CDR3 totals 14 residues. CDR1 is SNHLY, CDR2 FYNNEI, per germline. The CDR3 spells CASTSGRVNTEAFF. The CDR3 DNA reads as TGTGCCAGCACCTCGGGACGGGTGAACACTGAAGCTTTCTTT.

J is TRBJ2-3 and V is TRBV6-5; D gene unclear. The CDR3 totals 12 residues. Germline loops: CDR1 MNHEY, CDR2 SVGAGI. Deletions cut 4 bases from V and 2 bases from J, with 4 bases between. CDR3 in amino acids: CASSSDTDTQYF. The CDR3 region has the DNA TGTGCCAGCAGTTCCGACACAGATACGCAGTATTTT.